These 27 T cell receptor beta chains were all obtained from the same sample, sequenced in a study of T-cell memory formation after mild COVID-19. TCRdb re-derived calls from the 5' RACE reads in MiXCR, one entry per CDR3 protein. This table holds hundreds of thousands of distinct CDR3 sequences, 16% found once. Material: PBMCs or a T cell subset sorted from them (not recorded which). Receptor source: a man aged 18 to 30 who had mild COVID-19 (a few samples of this study predate the infection). Cell type and time point are not known.

This clonotype came up many times. The CDR3 DNA is TGTGCCAGCAGTATCTCGGCCCCACCACAAACGCAGTATTTT. Protein product: CASSISAPPQTQYF. The gene calls are TRBV7-8 and TRBJ2-3; D uncertain. CDR1 and CDR2 (germline): SGHVS, FQNEAQ. Trimming removed 6 bases at V and 9 bases at J, with 19 bases between. The CDR3 spans 14 residues.

The V call is TRBV7-2, the J call TRBJ1-5; perhaps TRBD1 as D (5 bases). Germline V gives CDR1 SGHTA, CDR2 FQGNSA. This CDR3 has 15 amino acids. V was shortened by 5 bases and J by 6 bases, with 17 bases between the two germline ends. The CDR3 DNA is TGTGCCAGCAGCCGGGCCGTGGGGGGAGGTCAGCCCCAGCATTTT. Its translation is CASSRAVGGGQPQHF.

The chain couples TRBV6-5 to TRBJ2-7, with a tentative D call TRBD2 (6 bases). CDR1 MNHEY and CDR2 SVGAGI come from the germline V gene. V was pared by 5 bases and J by 6 bases, with 20 bases between. This CDR3 has 15 residues. CDR3: CASSPLRDSLPEQYF. CDR3 DNA: TGTGCCAGCAGTCCTCTCCGGGACTCCTTACCCGAGCAGTACTTC.

The V and J genes are TRBV7-3 and TRBJ2-3; 9 nucleotides agree with TRBD2. V was pared by 11 bases and J by 4 bases, with 7 bases of the junction left unmatched. CDR1 and CDR2 (germline): SGHTA, FQGTGA. CDR3 length equals 13 residues. CDR3 in DNA: TGTGCCCGCGCGGGGGGGACCGCAGATACGCAGTATTTT. Protein sequence: CARAGGTADTQYF.

In this sample, this clonotype turned up many times. The rearrangement links TRBV11-2 to TRBJ2-3, with 9 bases that match TRBD2. The CDR3 extends over 17 amino acids. Germline V gives CDR1 SGHAT, CDR2 FQNNGV. The V and J ends lost 0 bases and 6 bases, in that order; junction bases with no gene match: 10. CDR3 in DNA: TGTGCCAGCAGCTTAGAGCAGCGGGGGGTCGGGATGGATACGCAGTATTTT. It codes for CASSLEQRGVGMDTQYF.

The chain employs TRBV4-1 and TRBJ1-5; D perhaps matches TRBD1 (5 bases). There are 16 residues in the CDR3. The V gene lost 2 bases and the J gene lost 6 bases, with 17 bases spanning the gap. CDR1 and CDR2 from the germline V gene are MGHRA and YSYEKL. CDR3 DNA sequence: TGCGCCAGCAGCCAAACCGGGGCAGGGAGGATTCAGCCCCAGCATTTT. Residues: CASSQTGAGRIQPQHF.

In this sample, this clonotype turned up a few times. The chain uses TRBV4-2 and TRBJ2-6, with D possibly TRBD1 on 7 matching bases. Germline CDR1 is LGHNA and CDR2 is YNFKEQ. The CDR3 length is 18 residues. The V and J ends lost 7 bases and 4 bases respectively, with 23 bases between them. The CDR3 coding sequence is TGTGCCAGCACTTACGGGGGAGGACAGGTAACCGGGGCCAACGTCCTGACTTTC. This gives the protein CASTYGGGQVTGANVLTF.

This clonotype occurred a few times. The genes are TRBV27 and TRBJ1-4, with D possibly matching TRBD1 (6 bases). Looked up from germline, CDR1 is MNHEY and CDR2 is SMNVEV (reference sequence). CDR3 length: 16 residues. Trimming cost V 3 bases and J 2 bases, with 13 bases left between them. The CDR3 DNA sequence: TGTGCCAGCAGTTTTAGCCCCGGGGGCACTAATGAAAAACTGTTTTTT. Protein: CASSFSPGGTNEKLFF.

The chain joins TRBV6-2 or TRBV6-3 to TRBJ1-1; tentatively, D is TRBD1 (6 bases). Trimming left V 5 bases short and J 0 bases short, with 13 bases between. CDR1 is MNHEY, CDR2 SVGEGT, per germline. The length of the CDR3 is 15 residues. CDR3 in amino acids: CASSKSGTMNTEAFF. The DNA for the CDR3 is TGTGCCAGCAGTAAATCCGGGACAATGAACACTGAAGCTTTCTTT.

This clonotype appeared a few times. The rearrangement uses TRBV6-2 or TRBV6-3 and TRBJ1-5, with 9 nucleotides matching TRBD1. Germline CDR1 is MNHEY and CDR2 is SVGEGT. V was pared by 0 bases and J by 6 bases, with 15 bases of the junction left unmatched. CDR3 length: 19 amino acids. CDR3 amino acids: CASSYSRTGQGVAGQPQHF. CDR3 bases: TGTGCCAGCAGTTACTCGAGGACGGGACAGGGTGTGGCGGGTCAGCCCCAGCATTTT.

J is TRBJ2-5 and V is TRBV2, with D perhaps TRBD2 (6 bases). Germline CDR1 and CDR2: SNHLY and FYNNEI. This CDR3 has 12 residues. With 8 bases removed from V and 4 bases from J, the gap between germline ends came to 11 bases. The CDR3 sequence: CASARGTETQYF. CDR3 in DNA: TGTGCCAGCGCCCGGGGGACAGAGACCCAGTACTTC.

The table lists this clonotype with a few counts. The DNA of the CDR3 is TGCAGTGCTAGCGGCGGGAACTATGGCTACACCTTC. This encodes CSASGGNYGYTF. The chain joins TRBV20-1 to TRBJ1-2; D is unclear. Trimming cost V 3 bases and J 2 bases, with 7 bases left between them. This CDR3 comprises 12 residues. The germline CDR1 and CDR2 sequences are DFQATT and SNEGSKA (reference sequence).

As DNA, the CDR3 is TGTGCCAGCAGTTCCGCCACGGCGGGGTTGGATGAAAAACTGTTTTTT. It translates to CASSSATAGLDEKLFF. V and J are TRBV12-3 or TRBV12-4 and TRBJ1-4; D gene ambiguous. V dropped 4 bases and J dropped 6 bases, with 18 bases sitting between them. This CDR3 is built from 16 residues.

This clonotype was counted a few times. This chain connects TRBV6-7 to TRBJ1-5; D may be TRBD1 (6 bases). TRBV6-7 is labeled an ORF, and its function is uncertain. The CDR3 has 17 residues. The V end was cut by 2 bases, the J end by 2 bases, with 16 bases between. CDR3 nucleotides: TGTGCCAGCAGTTACGGTCCGGGGGCGTATGGCAATCAGCCCCAGCATTTT. It is translated as CASSYGPGAYGNQPQHF.

The chain recombines TRBV7-2 with TRBJ1-6; TRBD1 is a possible D gene (5 bases). Germline V gene lookup returns CDR1 SGHTA and CDR2 FQGNSA. Between the trimmed V and J ends, which lost 4 bases and 7 bases, there was a span of 17 bases. The CDR3 sequence is 16 residues long. CDR3 sequence: CASSSDEGLGNSPLHF. In nucleotides, the CDR3 is TGTGCCAGCAGCTCCGACGAGGGGTTAGGAAATTCACCCCTCCACTTT. Looking up the rest from reference TRBV7-2 and TRBJ1-6 gives the full variable domain: GAGVSQSPSNKVTEKGKDVELRCDPISGHTALYWYRQSLGQGLEFLIYFQGNSAPDKSGLPSDRFSAERTGGSVSTLTIQRTQQEDSAVYLCASSSDEGLGNSPLHFGNGTRLTVT.

This clonotype was picked up a small number of times. The genes are TRBV19 and TRBJ2-1; possibly TRBD1 for D (5 bases). Germline V lookup: CDR1 LNHDA, CDR2 SQIVND (reference sequence). V lost 1 base and J lost 4, with 8 bases in between. The CDR3 totals 14 residues. The CDR3 spells CASSIGGLYNEQFF. The CDR3 nucleotides read TGTGCCAGTAGTATAGGGGGCTTGTACAATGAGCAGTTCTTC.

The CDR3: CASSYYSGRLASEQYV. The CDR3 DNA sequence: TGTGCCAGCAGTTACTACTCGGGGCGACTAGCTTCCGAGCAGTACGTC. The rearrangement joins TRBV6-6 to TRBJ2-7; 7 nucleotides agree with TRBD2. Trimming at V came to 1 base and at J to 6 bases, leaving 12 bases not matched to a gene. Germline V gene sequence: CDR1 MNHNY, CDR2 SVGAGI (reference sequence). The CDR3 is 16 amino acids.

This clonotype was recorded at least ten times. The chain links TRBV7-2 to TRBJ2-4, with a tentative D call TRBD2 (7 bases). From germline, CDR1 is SGHTA and CDR2 FQGNSA. V was trimmed by 5 bases and J by 3 bases, leaving 17 bases between them. There are 16 residues in the CDR3. The CDR3 DNA is TGTGCCAGCAGCCATCATACAGGGAGGGACAAAAACATTCAGTACTTC. It specifies CASSHHTGRDKNIQYF.

The chain uses TRBV6-5 and TRBJ2-1; TRBD2 aligns across 9 bases. Germline V gene lookup returns CDR1 MNHEY and CDR2 SVGAGI. Germline trimming cut 0 bases from V and 4 bases from J; bases unmatched to any gene: 1. The CDR3 consists of 15 residues. The CDR3 DNA sequence: TGTGCCAGCAGTTACTCCCTAGCGGGGTACAATGAGCAGTTCTTC. Translating it yields CASSYSLAGYNEQFF.

This clonotype was observed a handful of times. The chain combines TRBV10-1 with TRBJ2-2, with D maybe TRBD2 (6 bases). CDR3 length: 13 amino acids. Germline CDR1 reads WNHNN; CDR2 reads SYGVQD (reference sequence). Deletions cut 8 bases from V and 4 bases from J, with 11 bases between. In DNA form, the CDR3 reads TGCGCCAGCGGGGAGGAAGCCACCGGGGAGCTGTTTTTT. Protein sequence: CASGEEATGELFF.

The chain couples TRBV6-6 to TRBJ2-3, with 10 bases fitting TRBD2. The CDR3 runs to 16 residues. Germline CDR1 MNHNY, CDR2 SVGAGI (reference sequence). V was pared by 7 bases and J by 2 bases, with 9 bases of the junction left unmatched. The CDR3, as DNA: TGTGCCAGCACCCCCGGGACTAGCGCCCTCACAGATACGCAGTATTTT. Translated, it gives CASTPGTSALTDTQYF.

The chain has TRBV6-6 and TRBJ2-7; TRBD2 is a possible D gene (5 bases). Germline V gene lookup returns CDR1 MNHNY and CDR2 SVGAGI (reference sequence). The CDR3 contains 15 residues. Trimming stripped 2 bases from V and 4 bases from J, with 15 bases between. The CDR3 nucleotides are TGTGCCAGCAGTTACGGGCCAAACGGAGGTTACGAGCAGTACGTC. This encodes CASSYGPNGGYEQYV.

The rearrangement joins TRBV7-2 to TRBJ2-3, with 12 bases matching TRBD2. With 8 bases clipped from V and 4 bases from J, the junction kept 7 bases outside the gene matches. Germline V lookup: CDR1 SGHTA, CDR2 FQGNSA. CDR3 length: 15 amino acids. The CDR3 sequence is CASGPSGGAADTQYF. In nucleotides, the CDR3 is TGTGCCAGCGGACCTAGCGGGGGGGCCGCAGATACGCAGTATTTT.

There are many counts of this clonotype. The gene calls are TRBV20-1 and TRBJ2-1; 7 bases match TRBD2. Germline V lookup: CDR1 DFQATT, CDR2 SNEGSKA (reference sequence). V trimming: 5 bases; J trimming: 9 bases; junction bases outside the gene matches: 16. The CDR3 contains 15 residues. CDR3 residues: CSALPGGTALSEQFF. The CDR3 DNA reads TGCAGTGCTCTTCCCGGGGGGACCGCTCTCTCTGAGCAGTTCTTC.

V gene TRBV5-1 combines with J gene TRBJ1-5, with D uncertain. The germline gives CDR1 SGHRS, CDR2 YFSETQ. This CDR3 has 14 amino acids. The V and J ends lost 3 bases and 3 bases respectively, with 10 bases between them. The CDR3 sequence: CASSSGQDNQPQHF. CDR3 sequence (DNA): TGCGCCAGCAGCTCCGGGCAGGACAATCAGCCCCAGCATTTT.

This chain uses TRBV7-9 with TRBJ1-3, with 7 bases aligning to TRBD1. Per the germline V gene, CDR1 is SEHNR and CDR2 is FQNEAQ (reference sequence). This CDR3 has 14 residues. V was pared by 5 bases and J by 3 bases, with 4 bases of the junction left unmatched. The CDR3 sequence is CASSIRQGGNTIYF. The CDR3 DNA is TGTGCCAGCAGCATCAGACAGGGTGGAAACACCATATATTTT.

The chain joins TRBV7-2 to TRBJ2-7; D is perhaps TRBD2 (5 bases). Trimming took off 4 bases at V and 5 bases at J, with 9 bases between the two ends. Germline values: CDR1 SGHTA, CDR2 FQGNSA. The CDR3 totals 12 residues. CDR3 bases: TGTGCCAGCAGCTCAGCGAGGGACGAGCAGTACTTC. This translates into CASSSARDEQYF. Filled out from reference TRBV7-2 and TRBJ2-7, the complete variable domain reads GAGVSQSPSNKVTEKGKDVELRCDPISGHTALYWYRQSLGQGLEFLIYFQGNSAPDKSGLPSDRFSAERTGGSVSTLTIQRTQQEDSAVYLCASSSARDEQYFGPGTRLTVT.